This T cell receptor beta chain was sequenced during a study of T cell clonotyping in hematopoietic cell transplantation. Across the study: Cytoreduction preceded collection of pretransplant recipient samples. Findings of the study overall: Higher Inverse Simpson Index values in graft donor and pretransplant recipient predicted broader posttransplant TCR diversity. Pathologically expanded recipient clonotypes increased progressively from day 30 to day 180 as diversity fell.

Data came from immunoSEQ multiplex PCR; TCRdb stores just in-frame clones and leaves some out. This sample has some 29,000 clones; 82% occur once, and the top ten carry around 1.9%. Germline V gene sequence: CDR1 MNHNY, CDR2 SVGAGI (reference sequence). This CDR3 comprises 14 residues. Trimming took off 4 bases at V and 1 base at J, with 11 bases between the two ends. The time point: recipient sample about 28 days before transplant, after cytoreduction. Regarding this clone: No antigen is known for it.

Sequencing used peripheral blood mononuclear cells, obtained before stem cell transplant. This chain uses TRBV6-6 with TRBJ2-7, with TRBD1 as a possible D gene (5 bases). This sequence originates from a middle-aged man with acute myeloid leukemia. Some clones in this sample may be carry-over from other donors' samples. The CDR3 here is CASSSGGQSYEQYF. CDR3 coding DNA: TGTGCCAGCAGTTCAGGCGGACAATCCTACGAGCAGTACTTC.